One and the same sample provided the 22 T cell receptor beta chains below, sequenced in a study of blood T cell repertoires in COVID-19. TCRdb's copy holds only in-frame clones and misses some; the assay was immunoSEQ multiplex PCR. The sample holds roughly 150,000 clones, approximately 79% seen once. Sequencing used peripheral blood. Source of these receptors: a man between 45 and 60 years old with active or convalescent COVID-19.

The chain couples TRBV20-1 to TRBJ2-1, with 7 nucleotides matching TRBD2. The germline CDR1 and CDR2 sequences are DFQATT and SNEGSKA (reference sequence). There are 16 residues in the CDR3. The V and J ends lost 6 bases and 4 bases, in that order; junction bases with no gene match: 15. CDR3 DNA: TGCAGTGCCAGTCTCAGCCTAGCGGACCTTTACAATGAGCAGTTCTTC. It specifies CSASLSLADLYNEQFF.

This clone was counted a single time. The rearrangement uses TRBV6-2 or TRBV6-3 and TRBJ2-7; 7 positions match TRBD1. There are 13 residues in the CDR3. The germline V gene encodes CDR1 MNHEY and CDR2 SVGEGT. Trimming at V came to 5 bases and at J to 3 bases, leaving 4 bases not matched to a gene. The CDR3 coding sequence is TGTGCCAGCAGTGGGGGACAGAGCTACGAGCAGTACTTC. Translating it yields CASSGGQSYEQYF.

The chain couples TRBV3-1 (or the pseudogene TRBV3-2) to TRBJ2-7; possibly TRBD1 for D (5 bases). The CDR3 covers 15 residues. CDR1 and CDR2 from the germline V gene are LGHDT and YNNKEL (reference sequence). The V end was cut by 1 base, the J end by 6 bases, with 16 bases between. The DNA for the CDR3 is TGTGCCAGCAGCCAAGGCAGGGCCCAGACTCGCGAGCAGTACTTC. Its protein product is CASSQGRAQTREQYF.

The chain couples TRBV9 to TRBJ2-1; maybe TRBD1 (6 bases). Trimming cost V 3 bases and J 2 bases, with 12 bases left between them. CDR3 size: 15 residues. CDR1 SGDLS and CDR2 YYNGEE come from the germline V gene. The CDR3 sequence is CASSGGRAAYNEQFF. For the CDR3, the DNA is TGTGCCAGCAGCGGGGGGCGAGCGGCCTACAATGAGCAGTTCTTC.

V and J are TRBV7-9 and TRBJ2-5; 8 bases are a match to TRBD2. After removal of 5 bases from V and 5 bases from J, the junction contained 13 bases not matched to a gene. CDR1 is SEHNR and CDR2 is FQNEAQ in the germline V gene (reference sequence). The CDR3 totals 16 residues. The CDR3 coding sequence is TGTGCCAGCAGCAGAGAATCAGCGGGGGCGAGGGAGACCCAGTACTTC. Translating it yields CASSRESAGARETQYF.

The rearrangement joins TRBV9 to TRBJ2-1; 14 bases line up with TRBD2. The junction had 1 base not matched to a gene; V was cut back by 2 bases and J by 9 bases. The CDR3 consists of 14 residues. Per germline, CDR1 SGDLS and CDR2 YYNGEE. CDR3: CASSVGLAGGEQFF. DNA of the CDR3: TGTGCCAGCAGCGTTGGACTAGCGGGAGGTGAGCAGTTCTTC.

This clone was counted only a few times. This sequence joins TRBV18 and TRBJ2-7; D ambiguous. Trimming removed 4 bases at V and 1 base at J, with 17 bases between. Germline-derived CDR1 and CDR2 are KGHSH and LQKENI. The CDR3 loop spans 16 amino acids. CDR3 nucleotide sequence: TGTGCCAGCTCACTTCCCTTGGGCCCCCGTTCCTACGAGCAGTACTTC. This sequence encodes CASSLPLGPRSYEQYF.

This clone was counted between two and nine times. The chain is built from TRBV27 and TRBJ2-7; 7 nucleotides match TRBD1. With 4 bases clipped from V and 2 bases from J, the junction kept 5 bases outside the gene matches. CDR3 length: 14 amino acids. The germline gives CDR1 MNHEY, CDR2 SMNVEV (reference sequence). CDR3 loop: CASSWTGQTYEQYF. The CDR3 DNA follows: TGTGCCAGCAGTTGGACAGGTCAAACCTACGAGCAGTACTTC.

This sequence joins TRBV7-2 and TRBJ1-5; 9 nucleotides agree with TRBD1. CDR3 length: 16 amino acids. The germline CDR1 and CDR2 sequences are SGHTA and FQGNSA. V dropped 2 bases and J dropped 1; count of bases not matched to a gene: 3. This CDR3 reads CASSLRTGVSNQPQHF. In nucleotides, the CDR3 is TGTGCCAGCAGCTTACGGACAGGGGTAAGCAATCAGCCCCAGCATTTT.

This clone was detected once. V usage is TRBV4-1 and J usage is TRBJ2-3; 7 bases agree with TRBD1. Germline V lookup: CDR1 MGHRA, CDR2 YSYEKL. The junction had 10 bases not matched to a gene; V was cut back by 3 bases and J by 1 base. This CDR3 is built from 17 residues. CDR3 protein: CASSHDRQGLGTDTQYF. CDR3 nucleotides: TGCGCCAGCAGCCACGACCGACAGGGATTGGGCACAGATACGCAGTATTTT.

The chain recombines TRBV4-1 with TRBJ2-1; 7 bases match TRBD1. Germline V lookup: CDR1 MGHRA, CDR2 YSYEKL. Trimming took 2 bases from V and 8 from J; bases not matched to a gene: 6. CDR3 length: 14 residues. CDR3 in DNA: TGCGCCAGCAGCCAAAACAGGGGACCCTATGAGCAGTTCTTC. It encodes CASSQNRGPYEQFF.

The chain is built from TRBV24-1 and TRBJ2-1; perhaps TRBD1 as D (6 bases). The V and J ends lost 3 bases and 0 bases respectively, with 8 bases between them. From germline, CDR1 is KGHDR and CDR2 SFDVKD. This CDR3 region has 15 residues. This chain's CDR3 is CATSDDRSSYNEQFF. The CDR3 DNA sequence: TGTGCCACCAGTGATGACAGGAGCTCCTACAATGAGCAGTTCTTC.

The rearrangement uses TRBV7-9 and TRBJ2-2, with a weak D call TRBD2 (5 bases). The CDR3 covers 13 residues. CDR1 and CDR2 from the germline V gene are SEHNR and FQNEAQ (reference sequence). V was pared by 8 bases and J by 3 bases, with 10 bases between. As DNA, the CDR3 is TGTGCCAGCTCCCGGGGAGACACCGGGGAGCTGTTTTTT. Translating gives CASSRGDTGELFF.

In DNA form, the CDR3 reads TGTGCCAGCAGTGATACCGGGACAGGGTTAACCCTCTCCTACGAGCAGTACTTC. It codes for CASSDTGTGLTLSYEQYF. This chain uses TRBV2 with TRBJ2-7; 9 positions agree with TRBD1. CDR3 length: 18 amino acids. Losses at the gene ends were 3 bases for V and 0 bases for J; bases not matched to a gene: 12. Germline values: CDR1 SNHLY, CDR2 FYNNEI.

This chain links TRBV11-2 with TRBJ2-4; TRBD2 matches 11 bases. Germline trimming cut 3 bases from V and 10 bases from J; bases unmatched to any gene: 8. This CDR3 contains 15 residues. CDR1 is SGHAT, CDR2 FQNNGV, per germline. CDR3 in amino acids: CASSLTSGTQRIQYF. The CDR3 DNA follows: TGTGCCAGCAGCTTGACTAGCGGGACGCAGAGAATTCAGTACTTC.

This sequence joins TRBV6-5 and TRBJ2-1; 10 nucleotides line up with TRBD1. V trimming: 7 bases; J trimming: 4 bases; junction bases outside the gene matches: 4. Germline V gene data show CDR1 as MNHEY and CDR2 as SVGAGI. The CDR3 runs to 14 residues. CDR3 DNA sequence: TGTGCCAGCAATGGACAGGGGGGGTACAATGAGCAGTTCTTC. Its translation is CASNGQGGYNEQFF.

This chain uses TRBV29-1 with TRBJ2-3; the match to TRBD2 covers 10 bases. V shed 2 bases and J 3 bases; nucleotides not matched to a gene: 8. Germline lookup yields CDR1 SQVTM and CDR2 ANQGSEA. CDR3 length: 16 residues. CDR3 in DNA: TGCAGCGTTGAAATCGGAGCGGGAGGGTGGACAGATACGCAGTATTTT. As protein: CSVEIGAGGWTDTQYF.

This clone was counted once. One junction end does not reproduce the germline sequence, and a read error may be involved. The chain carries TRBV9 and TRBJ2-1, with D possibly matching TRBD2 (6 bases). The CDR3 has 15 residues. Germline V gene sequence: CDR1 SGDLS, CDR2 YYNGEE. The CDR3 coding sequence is TGTGCCAGCAGCGTAGCGGGGGTTCGGGGGAATGCGCAGTTCTTC. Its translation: CASSVAGVRGNAQFF. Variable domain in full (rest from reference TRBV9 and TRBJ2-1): DSGVTQTPKHLITATGQRVTLRCSPRSGDLSVYWYQQSLDQGLQFLIQYYNGEERAKGNILERFSAQQFPDLHSELNLSSLELGDSALYFCASSVAGVRGNAQFFGPGTRLTVL.

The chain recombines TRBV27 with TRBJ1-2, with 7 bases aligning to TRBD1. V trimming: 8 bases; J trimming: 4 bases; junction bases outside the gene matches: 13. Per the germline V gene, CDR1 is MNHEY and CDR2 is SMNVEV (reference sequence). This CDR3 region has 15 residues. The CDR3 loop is CASGIRSGQPYGYTF. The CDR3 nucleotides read TGTGCCAGCGGGATTCGATCGGGACAGCCCTATGGCTACACCTTC.

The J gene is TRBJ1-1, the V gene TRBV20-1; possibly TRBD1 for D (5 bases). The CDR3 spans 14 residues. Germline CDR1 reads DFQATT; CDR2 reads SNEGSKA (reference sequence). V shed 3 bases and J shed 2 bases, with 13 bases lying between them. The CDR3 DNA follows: TGCAGTGCTAGTCCCAGGGCGCTAAACACTGAAGCTTTCTTT. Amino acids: CSASPRALNTEAFF.

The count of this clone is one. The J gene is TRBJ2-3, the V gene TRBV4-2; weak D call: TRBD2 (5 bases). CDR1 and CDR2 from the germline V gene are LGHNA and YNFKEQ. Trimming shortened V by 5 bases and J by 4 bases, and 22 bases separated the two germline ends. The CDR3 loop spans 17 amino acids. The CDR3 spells CASSASTSGRIADTQYF. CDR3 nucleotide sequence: TGTGCCAGCAGCGCCTCGACCTCGGGGAGAATCGCAGATACGCAGTATTTT.

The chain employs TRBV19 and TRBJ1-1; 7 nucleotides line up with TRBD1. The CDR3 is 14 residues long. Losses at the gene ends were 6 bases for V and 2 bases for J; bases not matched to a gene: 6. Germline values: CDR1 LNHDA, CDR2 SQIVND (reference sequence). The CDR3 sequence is CASREGTANTEAFF. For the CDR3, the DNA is TGTGCCAGTAGGGAGGGGACAGCAAACACTGAAGCTTTCTTT.